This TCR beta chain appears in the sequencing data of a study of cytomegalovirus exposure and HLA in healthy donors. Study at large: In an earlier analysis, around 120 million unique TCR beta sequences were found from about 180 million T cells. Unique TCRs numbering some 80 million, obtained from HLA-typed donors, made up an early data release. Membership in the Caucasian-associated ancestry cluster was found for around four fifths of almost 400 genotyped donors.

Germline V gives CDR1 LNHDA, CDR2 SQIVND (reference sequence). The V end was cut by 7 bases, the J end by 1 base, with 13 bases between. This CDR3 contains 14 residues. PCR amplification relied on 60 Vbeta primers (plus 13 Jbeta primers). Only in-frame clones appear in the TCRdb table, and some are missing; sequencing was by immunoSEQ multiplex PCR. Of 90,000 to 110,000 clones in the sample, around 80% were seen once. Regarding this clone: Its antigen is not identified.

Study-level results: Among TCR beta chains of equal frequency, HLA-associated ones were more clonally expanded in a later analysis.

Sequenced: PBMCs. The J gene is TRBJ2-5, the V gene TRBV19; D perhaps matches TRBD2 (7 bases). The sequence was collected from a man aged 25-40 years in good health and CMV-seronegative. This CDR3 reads CASMGGGGQETQYF. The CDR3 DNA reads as TGTGCCAGTATGGGAGGGGGGGGCCAAGAGACCCAGTACTTC.